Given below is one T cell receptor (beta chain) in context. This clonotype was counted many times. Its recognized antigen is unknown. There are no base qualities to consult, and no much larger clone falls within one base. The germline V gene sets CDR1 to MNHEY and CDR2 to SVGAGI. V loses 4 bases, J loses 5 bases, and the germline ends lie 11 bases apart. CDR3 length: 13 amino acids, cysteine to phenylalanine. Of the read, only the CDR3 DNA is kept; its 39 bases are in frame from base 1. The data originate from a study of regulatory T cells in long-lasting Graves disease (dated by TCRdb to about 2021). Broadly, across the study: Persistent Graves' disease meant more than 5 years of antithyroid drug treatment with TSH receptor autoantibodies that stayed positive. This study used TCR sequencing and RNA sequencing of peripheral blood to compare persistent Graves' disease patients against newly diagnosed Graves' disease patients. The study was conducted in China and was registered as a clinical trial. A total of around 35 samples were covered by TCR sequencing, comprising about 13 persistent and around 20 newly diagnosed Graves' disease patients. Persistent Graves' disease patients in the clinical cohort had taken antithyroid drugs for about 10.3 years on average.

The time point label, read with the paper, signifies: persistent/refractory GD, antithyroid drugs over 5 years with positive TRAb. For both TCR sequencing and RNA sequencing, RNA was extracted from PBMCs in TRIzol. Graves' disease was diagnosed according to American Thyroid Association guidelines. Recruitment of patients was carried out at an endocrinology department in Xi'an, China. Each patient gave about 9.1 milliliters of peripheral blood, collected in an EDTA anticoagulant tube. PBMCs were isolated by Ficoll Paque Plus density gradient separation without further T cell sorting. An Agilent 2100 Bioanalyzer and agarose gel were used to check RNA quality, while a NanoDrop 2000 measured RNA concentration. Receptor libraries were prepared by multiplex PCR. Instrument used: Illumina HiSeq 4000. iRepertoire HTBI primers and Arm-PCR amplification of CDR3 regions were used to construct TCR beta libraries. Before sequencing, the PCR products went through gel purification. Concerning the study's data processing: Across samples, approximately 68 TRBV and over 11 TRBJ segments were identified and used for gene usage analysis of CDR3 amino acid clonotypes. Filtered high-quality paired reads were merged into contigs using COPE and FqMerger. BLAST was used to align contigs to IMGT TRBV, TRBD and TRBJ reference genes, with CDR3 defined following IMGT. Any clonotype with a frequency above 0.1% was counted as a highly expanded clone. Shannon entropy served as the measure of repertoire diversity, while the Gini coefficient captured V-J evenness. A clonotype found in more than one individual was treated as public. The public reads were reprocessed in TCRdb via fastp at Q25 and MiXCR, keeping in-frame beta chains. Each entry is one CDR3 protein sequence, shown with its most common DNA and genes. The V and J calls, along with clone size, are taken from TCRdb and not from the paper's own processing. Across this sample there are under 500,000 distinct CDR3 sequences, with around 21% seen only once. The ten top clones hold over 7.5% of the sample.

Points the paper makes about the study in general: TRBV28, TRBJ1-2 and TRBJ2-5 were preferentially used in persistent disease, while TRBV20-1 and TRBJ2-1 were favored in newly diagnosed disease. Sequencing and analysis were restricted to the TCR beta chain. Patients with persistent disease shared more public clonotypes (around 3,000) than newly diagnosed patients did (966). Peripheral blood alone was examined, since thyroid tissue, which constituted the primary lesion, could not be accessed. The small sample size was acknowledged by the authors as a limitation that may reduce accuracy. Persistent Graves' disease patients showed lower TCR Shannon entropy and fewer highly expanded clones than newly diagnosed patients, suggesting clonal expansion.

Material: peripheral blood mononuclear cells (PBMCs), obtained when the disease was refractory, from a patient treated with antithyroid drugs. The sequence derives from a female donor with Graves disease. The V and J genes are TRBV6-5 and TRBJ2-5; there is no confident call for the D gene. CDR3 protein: CASSLAARETQYF. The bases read TGTGCCAGCAGTTTGGCGGCAAGGGAGACCCAGTACTTC.